This TCR beta chain was profiled in a study of beta chain features in type 1 diabetes. Looked up from germline, CDR1 is SQVTM and CDR2 is ANQGSEA. V lost 7 bases and J lost 6; bases outside the gene matches: 8. This CDR3 contains 13 residues. Regarding the study as a whole: Possible PCR preference for shorter templates applied equally to patients and controls. In all four CD4+ subsets, TCRB CDR3 length was significantly, moderately reduced in type 1 diabetes.

Every bit of the isolated RNA underwent reverse transcription, so sequencing read expressed TCRB transcripts. Repertoires were generated with immunoSEQ multiplex PCR, while TCRdb's copy carries only in-frame clones and drops some. Among approximately 150,000 clones listed, more than 60% were seen once. Comments on this clone: Its target is unknown.

The chain uses TRBV29-1 and TRBJ2-4; 8 bases fit TRBD2. The clonotype originates from a man aged 25 to 40 with type 1 diabetes. What was sequenced was naive CD4+ T cells from blood. As DNA, the CDR3 is TGCAGCGGCGAAATCCGGGAGGGAAACATTCAGTACTTC. It yields the protein CSGEIREGNIQYF.